This note documents a single T cell receptor beta chain sequence. The target of this receptor is not known. Base qualities are not at hand, and no much larger clone is one base apart. This specimen comes from a study of T cell responses to AZD1222 COVID-19 vaccine (dated by TCRdb to about 2021). Background on the whole study: A total of about 230 trial participants underwent TCR sequencing, of whom 200 to 220 received two doses of AZD1222 and about 25 received two doses of the MenACWY control vaccine. Trial participants were enrolled by age into 18-55, 56-69 and 70-plus year subgroups, with roughly 150, 30 and 60 TCR-sequenced participants respectively. Findings and caveats that apply to the study as a whole: Nearly half of unique spike-specific TCRs reportedly recognized epitopes outside regions mutated in the B.1.351 and B.1.1.7 variants. After two AZD1222 doses, spike-specific TCR breadth and depth were significantly higher than at day 0 and than in MenACWY recipients. CD4 TCRs associated with the vaccine covered the entire spike protein, and the dominant responses were in regions 160-218 and 743-854. Participants were mostly white British and included more females than males, and it was suggested by the authors that clonal diversity may have been underestimated. In the small 56-69-year group, the increase in depth fell short of significance, most likely because of low power. Conclusions about previously exposed vaccinees were limited because only a handful of AZD1222 recipients were SARS-CoV-2 seropositive at baseline. Because no samples from the day 14 peak response were available, repertoires could be characterized only after the peak T cell response.

V is cut back by 5 bases and J by 4 bases, with 10 bases in the junction unmatched. The CDR3 starts with the cysteine, ends with the phenylalanine, and has 15 residues. Left in the record is the CDR3 DNA by itself, 45 bases read in frame from the first base. CDR1 SGHDT and CDR2 YYEEEE are derived from the germline V gene. The CDR3 regions of human TCRbeta chains were analyzed by immunosequencing. The authors' pipeline ran thus. TCRs in the repertoires were matched against a reference library of SARS-CoV-2-specific TCRs that had been generated with the MIRA antigen-specificity platform. Breadth was defined as the fraction of unique TCRs that were SARS-CoV-2-associated. Depth was defined as the fraction of total T cells that were SARS-CoV-2-associated. Using the MIRA data, every spike-specific TCR was mapped to the spike region that the TCR reacted to and assigned to either a CD4 or a CD8 class. Log10-transformed breadth and depth values were compared by one-way ANOVA with Sidak's multiple comparisons tests. This is the immuneACCESS table as TCRdb keeps it, with only in-frame sequences that have V and J called. A part of the clones is gone; compared with another copy, unresolved V genes explain less than half, and the rest is unexplained. V, J and clone size reflect that table, while D and trimming were determined from the DNA. In this sample the table shows more than 80,000 clones, 75% to 90% of which occur a single time. The top ten clonotypes cover about 2.5% of the sample.

The sample's time point, from its label and the paper: about 28 days (+/-7) after the second vaccine dose. Because spike-specific TCR depth and breadth did not differ between the two schedules, AZD1222 recipients who got a second dose at roughly 4 weeks were pooled with those who got a second dose at roughly 12 weeks. Vaccinee samples came from UK trials COV001 and COV002, including a single-blind randomized controlled phase 2/3 trial of AZD1222 (ChAdOx1 nCoV-19) in healthy adults. For TCRbeta chain sequencing, PBMC samples were collected from trial participants at day 0 and at day 28 after the second dose.

The specimen comprised peripheral blood, sampled 28 days after the second AZD1222 dose. This sequence originates from an adult who received the AZD1222 COVID-19 vaccine. In this chain, TRBV5-6 is recombined with TRBJ2-3; the junction holds 7 bases that match TRBD2. The nucleotide sequence reads TGTGCCAGCAGGACTAGCCCCAGTCCCGCAGATACGCAGTATTTT. It codes for CASRTSPSPADTQYF.